The 2 T cell receptor beta chains given below trace back to one sample, sequenced in a study of beta chain features in type 1 diabetes. Antigens of these TCRs are unknown. Study results and caveats: Among patients with Type 1 diabetes, TCRB CDR3s were moderately but significantly shorter in every one of the four CD4+ subsets.

Since all of the isolated RNA was reverse transcribed, expressed TCRB transcripts were what got sequenced. The assay was immunoSEQ multiplex PCR, and TCRdb's table has in-frame clones only and misses some. This table has 100,000 to 150,000 clones, approximately 10% appearing once. The sample comprised central memory CD4+ T cells from blood. The receptor set was obtained from a man aged 30 to 39 with type 1 diabetes.

This clone was counted a few times. CDR3 DNA: TGTGCCAGTAAAATACAGGGTTTAACTGAAGCTTTCTTT. Encoded protein: CASKIQGLTEAFF. The V gene is TRBV19, the J gene TRBJ1-1; tentatively, D is TRBD1 (6 bases). This CDR3 spans 13 amino acids. V was pared by 7 bases and J by 5 bases, with 14 bases between. Germline CDR1 and CDR2: LNHDA and SQIVND (reference sequence).

The rearrangement joins TRBV7-8 to TRBJ2-7; 12 nucleotides match TRBD2. V was clipped by 1 base and J by 4 bases; unmatched bases: 2. The CDR3 spans 15 residues. The V gene's germline CDR1 is SGHVS and CDR2 FQNEAQ. In nucleotides, the CDR3 is TGTGCCAGCAGCTTAGAGACTAGCGGGAGTTACGAGCAGTACTTC. Encoded protein: CASSLETSGSYEQYF.